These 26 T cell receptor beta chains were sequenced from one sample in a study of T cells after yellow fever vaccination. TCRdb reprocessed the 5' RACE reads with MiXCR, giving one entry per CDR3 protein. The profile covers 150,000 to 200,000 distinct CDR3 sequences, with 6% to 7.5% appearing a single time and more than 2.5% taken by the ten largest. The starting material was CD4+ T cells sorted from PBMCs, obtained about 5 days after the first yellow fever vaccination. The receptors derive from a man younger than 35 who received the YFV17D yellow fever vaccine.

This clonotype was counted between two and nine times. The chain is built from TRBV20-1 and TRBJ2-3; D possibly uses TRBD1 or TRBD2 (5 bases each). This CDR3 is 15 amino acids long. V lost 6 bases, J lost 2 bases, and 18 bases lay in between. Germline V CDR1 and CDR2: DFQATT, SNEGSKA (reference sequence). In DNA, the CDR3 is TGCAGTGCCGCTACCCCCGGGGACGTCACAGATACGCAGTATTTT. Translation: CSAATPGDVTDTQYF.

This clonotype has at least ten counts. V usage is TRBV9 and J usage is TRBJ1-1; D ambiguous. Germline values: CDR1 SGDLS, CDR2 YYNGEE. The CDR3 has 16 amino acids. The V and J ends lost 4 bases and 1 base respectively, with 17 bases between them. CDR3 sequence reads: CASSTQSGVGNTEAFF. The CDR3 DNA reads TGTGCCAGCAGCACCCAGTCCGGGGTGGGGAACACTGAAGCTTTCTTT.

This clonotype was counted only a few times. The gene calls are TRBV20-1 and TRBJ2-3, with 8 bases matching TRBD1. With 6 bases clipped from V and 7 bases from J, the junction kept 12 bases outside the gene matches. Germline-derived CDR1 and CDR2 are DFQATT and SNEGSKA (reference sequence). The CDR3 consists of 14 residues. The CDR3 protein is CSAPQDRAQHTQYF. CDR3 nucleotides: TGCAGTGCCCCCCAGGACAGGGCTCAACATACGCAGTATTTT.

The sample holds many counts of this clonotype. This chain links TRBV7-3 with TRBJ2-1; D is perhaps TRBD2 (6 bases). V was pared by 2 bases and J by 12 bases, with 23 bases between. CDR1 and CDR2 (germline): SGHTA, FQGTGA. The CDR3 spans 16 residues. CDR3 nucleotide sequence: TGTGCCAGCAGCTTAGGTCTGGTGGGTGGCGGGAACCGGCAGTTCTTC. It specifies CASSLGLVGGGNRQFF.

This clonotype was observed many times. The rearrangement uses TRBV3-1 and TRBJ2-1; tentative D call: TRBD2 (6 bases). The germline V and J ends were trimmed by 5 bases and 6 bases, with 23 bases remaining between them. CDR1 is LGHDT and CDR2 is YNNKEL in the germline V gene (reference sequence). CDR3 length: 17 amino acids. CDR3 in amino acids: CASSMFPRGTRTNEQFF. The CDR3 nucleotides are TGTGCCAGCAGCATGTTCCCCCGGGGGACCCGGACCAATGAGCAGTTCTTC.

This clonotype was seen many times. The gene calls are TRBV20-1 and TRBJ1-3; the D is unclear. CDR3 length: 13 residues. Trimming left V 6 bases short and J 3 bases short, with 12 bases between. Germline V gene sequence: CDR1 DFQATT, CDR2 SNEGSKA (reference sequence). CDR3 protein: CSARAGLGNTIYF. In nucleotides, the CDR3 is TGCAGTGCGAGGGCTGGGCTTGGAAACACCATATATTTT.

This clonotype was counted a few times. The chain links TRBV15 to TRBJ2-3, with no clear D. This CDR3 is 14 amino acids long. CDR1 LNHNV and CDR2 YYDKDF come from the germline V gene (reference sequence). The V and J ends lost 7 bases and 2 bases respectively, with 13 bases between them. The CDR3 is CATNVDQSTDTQYF. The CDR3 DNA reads TGTGCCACCAACGTCGATCAGTCCACAGATACGCAGTATTTT.

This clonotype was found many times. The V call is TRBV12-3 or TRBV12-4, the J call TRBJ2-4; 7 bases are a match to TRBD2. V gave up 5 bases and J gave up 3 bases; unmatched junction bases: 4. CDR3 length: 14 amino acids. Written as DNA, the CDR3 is TGTGCCAGCAGTGCCTGGGAGGGCAAAAACATTCAGTACTTC. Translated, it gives CASSAWEGKNIQYF.

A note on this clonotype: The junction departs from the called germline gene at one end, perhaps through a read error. CDR3 DNA: TGCTGTGCTAGAGATCCGCATCGGGGGGCTATCAATCAGCCCCAGCATTTT. It translates to CCARDPHRGAINQPQHF. The chain recombines TRBV20-1 with TRBJ1-5; D is perhaps TRBD1 (6 bases). The germline CDR1 and CDR2 sequences are DFQATT and SNEGSKA (reference sequence). The CDR3 spans 17 residues.

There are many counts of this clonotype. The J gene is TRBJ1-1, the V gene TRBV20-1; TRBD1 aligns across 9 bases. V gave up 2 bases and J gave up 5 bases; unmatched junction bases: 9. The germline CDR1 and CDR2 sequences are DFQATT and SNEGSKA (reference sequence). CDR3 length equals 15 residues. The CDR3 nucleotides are TGCAGTGCTAGAACCTTCGACAGGGGGGTAACTGAAGCTTTCTTT. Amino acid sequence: CSARTFDRGVTEAFF.

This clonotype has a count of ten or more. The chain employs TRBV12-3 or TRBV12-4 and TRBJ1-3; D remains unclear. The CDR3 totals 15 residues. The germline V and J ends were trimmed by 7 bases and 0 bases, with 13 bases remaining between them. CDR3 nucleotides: TGTGCCAGCAAAGGTCGACCGAACTCTGGAAACACCATATATTTT. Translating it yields CASKGRPNSGNTIYF.

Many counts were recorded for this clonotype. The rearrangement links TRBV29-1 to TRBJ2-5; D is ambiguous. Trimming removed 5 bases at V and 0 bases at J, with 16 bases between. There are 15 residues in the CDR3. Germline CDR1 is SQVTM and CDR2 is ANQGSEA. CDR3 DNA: TGCAGCGTTTCCCCTTTTGGAACGTACCAAGAGACCCAGTACTTC. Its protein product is CSVSPFGTYQETQYF.

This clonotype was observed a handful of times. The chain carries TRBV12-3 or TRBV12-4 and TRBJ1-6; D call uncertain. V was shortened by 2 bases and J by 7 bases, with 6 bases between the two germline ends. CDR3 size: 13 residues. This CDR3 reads CASSLNLNSPLHF. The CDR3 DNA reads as TGTGCCAGCAGTTTAAATCTCAATTCACCCCTCCACTTT.

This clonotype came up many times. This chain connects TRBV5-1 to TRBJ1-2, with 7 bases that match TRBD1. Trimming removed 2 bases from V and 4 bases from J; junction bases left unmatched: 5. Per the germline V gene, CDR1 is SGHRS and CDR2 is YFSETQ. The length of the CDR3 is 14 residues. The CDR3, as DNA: TGCGCCAGCAGCTTCTCTGGGACAGCCTATGGCTACACCTTC. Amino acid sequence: CASSFSGTAYGYTF.

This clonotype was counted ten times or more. This CDR3 reads CASSLWAATNEKLFF. The CDR3 DNA sequence: TGCGCCAGCAGCTTGTGGGCCGCAACTAATGAAAAACTGTTTTTT. The V gene is TRBV5-1, the J gene TRBJ1-4; D ambiguous. This CDR3 has 15 residues. Germline loops: CDR1 SGHRS, CDR2 YFSETQ. V lost 1 base, J lost 0 bases, and 7 bases lay in between.

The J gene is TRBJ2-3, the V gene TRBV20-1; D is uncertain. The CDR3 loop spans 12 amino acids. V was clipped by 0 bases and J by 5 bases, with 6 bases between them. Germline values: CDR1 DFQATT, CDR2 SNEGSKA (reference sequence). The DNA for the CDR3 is TGCAGTGCTAGAGAAGGTGGAGATACGCAGTATTTT. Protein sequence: CSAREGGDTQYF.

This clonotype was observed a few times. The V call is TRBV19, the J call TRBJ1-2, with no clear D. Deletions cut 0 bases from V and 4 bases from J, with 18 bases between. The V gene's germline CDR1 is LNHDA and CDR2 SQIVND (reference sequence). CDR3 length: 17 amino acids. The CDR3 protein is CASSIDGWGGNSYGYTF. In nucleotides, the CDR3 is TGTGCCAGTAGTATAGACGGATGGGGAGGGAATTCCTATGGCTACACCTTC. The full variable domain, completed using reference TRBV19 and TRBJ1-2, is DGGITQSPKYLFRKEGQNVTLSCEQNLNHDAMYWYRQDPGQGLRLIYYSQIVNDFQKGDIAEGYSVSREKKESFPLTVTSAQKNPTAFYLCASSIDGWGGNSYGYTFGSGTRLTVV.

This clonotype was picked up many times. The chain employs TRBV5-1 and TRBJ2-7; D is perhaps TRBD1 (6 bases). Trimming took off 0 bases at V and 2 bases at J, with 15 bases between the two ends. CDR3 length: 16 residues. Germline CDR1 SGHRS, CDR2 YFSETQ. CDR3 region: CASSLVRTGQPYEQYF. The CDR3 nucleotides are TGCGCCAGCAGCTTGGTACGAACTGGACAGCCCTACGAGCAGTACTTC.

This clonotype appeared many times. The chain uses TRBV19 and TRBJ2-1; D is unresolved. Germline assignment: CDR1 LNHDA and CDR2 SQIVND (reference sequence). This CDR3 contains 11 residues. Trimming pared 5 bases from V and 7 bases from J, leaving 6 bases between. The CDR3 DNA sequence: TGTGCCAGTAGTGTGCGTAATGAGCAGTTCTTC. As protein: CASSVRNEQFF.

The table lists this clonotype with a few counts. The CDR3 nucleotides read TGCGCCAGCAGCGCCCGGTGGGACAAGGAAAAACTGTTTTTT. It translates to CASSARWDKEKLFF. This chain connects TRBV5-1 to TRBJ1-4; D might be TRBD1 (6 bases). This CDR3 has 14 amino acids. Trimming took off 4 bases at V and 8 bases at J, with 15 bases between the two ends. Germline V CDR1 and CDR2: SGHRS, YFSETQ.

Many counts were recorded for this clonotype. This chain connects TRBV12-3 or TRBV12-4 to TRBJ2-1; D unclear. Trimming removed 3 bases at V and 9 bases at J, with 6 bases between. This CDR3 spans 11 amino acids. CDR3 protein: CASSFWGEQFF. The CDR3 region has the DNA TGTGCCAGCAGTTTTTGGGGTGAGCAGTTCTTC.

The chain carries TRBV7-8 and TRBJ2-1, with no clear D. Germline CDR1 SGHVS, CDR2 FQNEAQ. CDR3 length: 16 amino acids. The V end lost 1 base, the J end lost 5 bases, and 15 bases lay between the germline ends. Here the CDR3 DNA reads TGTGCCAGCAGCTTAGTCCGGATTCTTCAAAACAATGAGCAGTTCTTC. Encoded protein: CASSLVRILQNNEQFF.

For the CDR3, the DNA is TGTGCCAGCAGTTACTCGGGACTAGGGGAAGATACGCAGTATTTT. It encodes CASSYSGLGEDTQYF. The genes are TRBV6-5 and TRBJ2-3; 8 nucleotides match TRBD2. The germline V gene encodes CDR1 MNHEY and CDR2 SVGAGI. The CDR3 covers 15 residues. Trimming cost V 0 bases and J 5 bases; bases outside gene matches: 4.

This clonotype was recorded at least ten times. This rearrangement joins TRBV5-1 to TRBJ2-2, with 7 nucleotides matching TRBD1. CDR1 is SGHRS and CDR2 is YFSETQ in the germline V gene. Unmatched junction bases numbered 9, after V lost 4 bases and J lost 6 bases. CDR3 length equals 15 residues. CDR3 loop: CASSPTPTGPGELFF. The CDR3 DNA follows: TGCGCCAGCAGCCCAACCCCGACAGGGCCCGGGGAGCTGTTTTTT. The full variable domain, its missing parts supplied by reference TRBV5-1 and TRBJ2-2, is KAGVTQTPRYLIKTRGQQVTLSCSPISGHRSVSWYQQTPGQGLQFLFEYFSETQRNKGNFPGRFSGRQFSNSRSEMNVSTLELGDSALYLCASSPTPTGPGELFFGEGSRLTVL.

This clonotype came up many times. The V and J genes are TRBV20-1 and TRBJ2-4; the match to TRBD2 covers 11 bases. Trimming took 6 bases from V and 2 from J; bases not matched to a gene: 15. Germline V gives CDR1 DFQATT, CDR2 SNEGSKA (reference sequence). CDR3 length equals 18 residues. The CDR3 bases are TGCAGTGCGGCATCTCTAGCGGGGGGAAGTGGGACCAAAAACATTCAGTACTTC. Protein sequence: CSAASLAGGSGTKNIQYF.

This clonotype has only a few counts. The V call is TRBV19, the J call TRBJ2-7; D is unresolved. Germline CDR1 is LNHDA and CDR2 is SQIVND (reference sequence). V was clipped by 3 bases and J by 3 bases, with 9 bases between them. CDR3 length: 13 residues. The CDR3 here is CASSIEADYEQYF. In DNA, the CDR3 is TGTGCCAGTAGTATTGAAGCAGACTACGAGCAGTACTTC.